This entry lists 4 T cell receptor beta chains sequenced from one sample in a study of cytomegalovirus exposure and HLA in healthy donors. Sequencing was performed with immunoSEQ multiplex PCR; in TCRdb, only in-frame clones are kept and a portion is missing. Among approximately 270,000 clones, 90% were seen once, and the ten largest hold 0.3% to 0.4%. The specimen was PBMCs. Source of these receptors: a woman aged 18-29 years in good health and CMV-seronegative.

The V gene is TRBV6-5, the J gene TRBJ2-1; 10 bases are shared with TRBD2. The V gene's germline CDR1 is MNHEY and CDR2 SVGAGI. CDR3 length: 15 residues. V lost 0 bases and J lost 8; bases outside the gene matches: 4. DNA of the CDR3: TGTGCCAGCAGTTACTCGGGGGGGACTAGCGATGAGCAGTTCTTC. This encodes CASSYSGGTSDEQFF.

J is TRBJ1-2 and V is TRBV27; TRBD1 matches 8 bases. With V trimmed by 5 bases and J by 3 bases, 2 bases remained unmatched. This CDR3 spans 13 amino acids. Per the germline V gene, CDR1 is MNHEY and CDR2 is SMNVEV (reference sequence). The CDR3 nucleotides read TGTGCCAGCAGTCACAGGGGGGACTATGGCTACACCTTC. Its translation: CASSHRGDYGYTF.

This chain connects TRBV7-2 to TRBJ1-5; tentatively, D is TRBD1 (6 bases). CDR1 is SGHTA, CDR2 FQGNSA, per germline. This CDR3 is 15 amino acids long. V shed 5 bases and J shed 6 bases, with 17 bases lying between them. CDR3 sequence: CASSPTGASIQPQHF. The CDR3 bases are TGTGCCAGCAGCCCGACAGGCGCATCGATTCAGCCCCAGCATTTT.

V gene TRBV4-3 combines with J gene TRBJ2-3; D uncertain. Germline assignment: CDR1 LGHNA and CDR2 YSLEER. The germline V and J ends were trimmed by 0 bases and 3 bases, with 10 bases remaining between them. The CDR3 has 15 residues. The CDR3 nucleotides are TGCGCCAGCAGCCAAGATGCCGCCGCGACAGATACGCAGTATTTT. It is translated as CASSQDAAATDTQYF.